These T cell receptor beta chains were read from a single sample in a study of shared clonotypes between healthy human individuals. Data came from immunoSEQ multiplex PCR; TCRdb stores just in-frame clones and leaves some out. This sample has about 1 million clones; 65% to 75% occur once, and the top ten carry over 1.3%. Sequencing used memory CD4+ T cells sorted from blood. These receptor sequences come from a man younger than 30 in good health. Each CDR3 is given with its conserved first and last residue. Fields, in order: J gene, clone size, V gene, D gene, CDR3 DNA, CDR3 protein. The D gene is left open where the match is weak. Clone size is shown for a subset of rows, as once, few, many or a class of expanded clone.

>TRBJ2-7|-|TRBV11-2|TRBD2
TGTGCCAGCAGCTTCGGACACCGCGAGCGGGAGGGCCCCGAGCAGTACTTC
CASSFGHREREGPEQYF
>TRBJ2-5|-|TRBV2|TRBD2
TGTGCCAGCAGTGAAATCGCTAGCGGCGGGGAGACCCAGTACTTC
CASSEIASGGETQYF
>TRBJ1-6|-|TRBV28|-
TGTGCCAGCAGGGCGGGACCGCTCCGTAATTCACCCCTCCACTTT
CASRAGPLRNSPLHF
>TRBJ2-5|few|TRBV6-1|-
TGTGCCAGCAGTGACGACAGCTTAGACCAAGAGACCCAGTACTTC
CASSDDSLDQETQYF
>TRBJ1-4|-|TRBV30|-
TGTGCCTGGAGGGGGGATAAGGATGAAAAACTGTTTTTT
CAWRGDKDEKLFF
>TRBJ2-7|-|TRBV5-6|TRBD1
TGTGCCAGCAGCGCCGCGGACAGGGGAGGCGAGCAGTACTTC
CASSAADRGGEQYF
>TRBJ2-1|few|TRBV4-1|-
TGCGCCAGCAGCCAAGATGGACAGAACTACAATGAGCAGTTCTTC
CASSQDGQNYNEQFF
>TRBJ1-1|-|TRBV11-2|-
TGTGCCAGCAGCCATGGCGGGGGGACTGAAGCTTTCTTT
CASSHGGGTEAFF
>TRBJ2-7|-|TRBV29-1|TRBD2
TGCAGCGTCTCCGGGACTAGCGGGTCCCCCAACCCCTACGAGCAGTACTTC
CSVSGTSGSPNPYEQYF
>TRBJ2-7|-|TRBV5-6|-
TGTGCCAGCAGCTTGCCTGTATCCTACGAGCAGTACTTC
CASSLPVSYEQYF
>TRBJ2-5|-|TRBV15|TRBD2
TGTGCCACCGATAGCGGGGGGAAAGAGACCCAGTACTTC
CATDSGGKETQYF
>TRBJ2-5|-|TRBV7-9|-
TGTGCCAGCAGCTTGGGGCGCGGCCTGGGAGAGACCCAGTACTTC
CASSLGRGLGETQYF
>TRBJ2-2|-|TRBV6-5|-
TGTGCCAGCAGGCCCGGGACAACGAACACCGGGGAGCTGTTTTTT
CASRPGTTNTGELFF
>TRBJ2-5|-|TRBV30|TRBD1
TGTGCCTGGGGGACAGGGCTACAGTACTTC
CAWGTGLQYF
>TRBJ2-7|-|TRBV29-1|TRBD1
TGCAGCGTTGGGGCAGGGGGCGAGTACGAGCAGTACTTC
CSVGAGGEYEQYF
>TRBJ2-7|-|TRBV5-1|TRBD2
TGCGCCAGCAAGAACACTAGCGCCTACGAGCAGTACTTC
CASKNTSAYEQYF
>TRBJ2-1|-|TRBV1|-
TGCACCAGCAGCCAAGCGGATGGACTAGCGGGAGGGGGCGTTGAGCAGTTCTTC
CTSSQADGLAGGGVEQFF
>TRBJ1-4|few|TRBV30|-
TGTGCCTGGAGCGCCCCGGGGGCGACTAATGAAAAACTGTTTTTT
CAWSAPGATNEKLFF
>TRBJ2-3|-|TRBV18|TRBD1
TGTGCCAGCTCACCGACTGGACAGGGTAGCCTCACAGATACGCAGTATTTT
CASSPTGQGSLTDTQYF
>TRBJ2-1|few|TRBV9|-
TGTGCCAGCAGCGTGTCTGCCGTAGGAGGATACAATGAGCAGTTCTTC
CASSVSAVGGYNEQFF
>TRBJ1-5|-|TRBV9|-
TGTGCCAGCAGCGTAGGCAGGGGCAGCAATCAGCCCCAGCATTTT
CASSVGRGSNQPQHF
>TRBJ2-5|once|TRBV5-4|TRBD2
TGTGCCAGCAGACCAACTCCGACTAGCGGGAGTAGTGCTACCCAGTACTTC
CASRPTPTSGSSATQYF
>TRBJ1-5|-|TRBV7-9|-
TGTGCCAGCAGCAATTACTTGGACAGTGTGCCCGGGGGCAATCAGCCCCAGCATTTT
CASSNYLDSVPGGNQPQHF
>TRBJ2-7|few|TRBV7-8|TRBD1
TGTGCCAGCAGCTTAGCGGACAGGGCCACCTACGAGCAGTACTTC
CASSLADRATYEQYF
>TRBJ2-2|-|TRBV6-1|-
TGTGCCAGCAGTGAAACGAAGTACACCGGGGAGCTGTTTTTT
CASSETKYTGELFF
>TRBJ2-1|-|TRBV7-2|-
TGTGCCAGCAGCTTAGCTGGGGACCCCTCCTACAATGAGCAGTTCTTC
CASSLAGDPSYNEQFF
>TRBJ2-4|-|TRBV5-1|TRBD2
TGCGCCAGCAGCTTTGCCGGGACTAGCGAAAACATTCAGTACTTC
CASSFAGTSENIQYF
>TRBJ2-2|many|TRBV15|TRBD2
TGTGCCACCAGCCCACTAGCGGGAGGGCCGGTCGGGGAGCTGTTTTTT
CATSPLAGGPVGELFF
>TRBJ2-5|-|TRBV10-3|-
TGTGCCATCAGTGAAAGAGGGGGGGAACAAGAGACCCAGTACTTC
CAISERGGEQETQYF
>TRBJ1-2|once|TRBV5-1|-
TGCGCCAGCAGCTTAAGCTCCGGGTCAGGGTATGGCTACACCTTC
CASSLSSGSGYGYTF